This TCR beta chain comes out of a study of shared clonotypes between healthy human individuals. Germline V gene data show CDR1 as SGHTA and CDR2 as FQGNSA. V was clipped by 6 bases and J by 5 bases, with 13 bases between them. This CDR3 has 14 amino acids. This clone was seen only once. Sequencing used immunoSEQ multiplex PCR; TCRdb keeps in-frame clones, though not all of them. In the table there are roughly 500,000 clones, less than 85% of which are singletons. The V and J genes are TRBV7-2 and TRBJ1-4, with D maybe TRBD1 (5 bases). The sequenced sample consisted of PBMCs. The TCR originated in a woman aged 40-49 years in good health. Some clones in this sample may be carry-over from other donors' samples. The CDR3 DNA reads TGTGCCAGCAGGTTTGCGGGGGGAAATGAAAAACTGTTTTTT. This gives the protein CASRFAGGNEKLFF.